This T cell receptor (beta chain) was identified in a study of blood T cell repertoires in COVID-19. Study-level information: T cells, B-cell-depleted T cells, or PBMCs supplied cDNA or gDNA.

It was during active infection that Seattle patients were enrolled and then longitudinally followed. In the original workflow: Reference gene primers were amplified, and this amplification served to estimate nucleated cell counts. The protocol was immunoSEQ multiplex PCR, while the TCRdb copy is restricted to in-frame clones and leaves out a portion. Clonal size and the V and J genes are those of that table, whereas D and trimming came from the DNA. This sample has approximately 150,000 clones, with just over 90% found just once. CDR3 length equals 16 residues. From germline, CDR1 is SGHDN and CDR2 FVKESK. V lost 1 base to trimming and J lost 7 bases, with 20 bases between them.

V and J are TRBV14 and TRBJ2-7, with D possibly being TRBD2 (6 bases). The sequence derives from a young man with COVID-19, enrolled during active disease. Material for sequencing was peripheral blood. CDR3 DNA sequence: TGTGCCAGCAGCCAAGCTCTGGGGGGAGTACGTTTAGAGCAGTACTTC. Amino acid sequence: CASSQALGGVRLEQYF. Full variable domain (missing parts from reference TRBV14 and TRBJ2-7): EAGVTQFPSHSVIEKGQTVTLRCDPISGHDNLYWYRRVMGKEIKFLLHFVKESKQDESGMPNNRFLAERTGGTYSTLKVQPAELEDSGVYFCASSQALGGVRLEQYFGPGTRLTVT.